This TCR beta chain was captured in a study of blood T cell repertoires in COVID-19. About the study: Sources were T cells, B-cell-depleted T cells, or PBMCs; the material itself was cDNA or gDNA.

This clone was counted only a few times. Libraries were prepared by immunoSEQ multiplex PCR; TCRdb keeps only in-frame clonotypes and omits some of them. Seen here are more than 250,000 clones, 82% observed once, and the top ten hold over 4%. V was pared by 7 bases and J by 1 base, with 9 bases between. The CDR3 has 13 residues. The germline CDR1 and CDR2 sequences are ENHRY and SYGVKD. J is TRBJ2-3 and V is TRBV10-3; D possibly corresponds to TRBD1 (6 bases). The TCR was taken from a man in his forties who had been exposed to COVID-19. The specimen was PBMCs or T cells enriched from blood (not recorded which). The CDR3 coding sequence is TGTGCCATCAATCCAGGGGGCACAGATACGCAGTATTTT. It is translated as CAINPGGTDTQYF.